This T cell receptor (beta chain) stems from a study of cytomegalovirus exposure and HLA in healthy donors (dated by TCRdb to the late 2010s). With respect to the entire study: According to an earlier analysis of 550 to 700 of the donors, 200 million or so T cells yielded 95 million to 140 million unique TCR beta sequences and about 280 Gb of sequence data. About 280 gigabases of sequencing data and 70 million to 100 million unique TCR sequences made up an early release that covered under 750 HLA-typed donors. Of the 398 genotyped donors, roughly 80% were placed in the genetic ancestry cluster associated with self-reported Caucasian donors. The study aimed to test whether cataloging public T cell receptors could reveal signatures of past pathogen exposure. The T cell repertoires of several hundred subjects were profiled by immunosequencing and related to cytomegalovirus serostatus. A separate validation cohort of approximately 120 different subjects was used in addition to the roughly 620-subject first cohort. To predict cytomegalovirus infection status, the study brought together high-throughput TCR immunosequencing, statistical association of individual TCRs with disease status, and machine learning. A later analysis re-analyzed previously published TCR beta repertoires from about 600 donors and added high-resolution HLA genotyping to study TCR occurrence patterns. In the later analysis, no new phenotypic data were used to find candidate immune exposures; instead, reliance was placed on TCR beta sequences and their occurrence across donors. An earlier analysis of a few hundred of the donors applied high-throughput TCR beta sequencing to assess whether each TCR beta V gene segment acted as functional or pseudogenic. Donor age, sex, ethnicity and CMV serostatus were compiled together with the repertoire data. Genome-wide SNP genotypes for about 65% of the roughly 700 donors were used in a later genetic analysis, which treated that subset as a discovery cohort. Every discovery cohort repertoire had been produced on one sequencing platform. HLA typing included class I and class II loci at four-digit resolution. The number of donors typed differed by locus, with roughly 620-630 for A, B, C, DRB1 and DQB1, roughly 520 for DQA1, approximately 580 for DPA1, and roughly 450 for DPB1. Roughly 5 DR-DQ haplotypes were handled as single units for association and clustering, since linkage in the cohort was strong. On average, 235,054 unique TCR beta nucleotide sequences were sequenced per donor among fewer than 500 genotyped donors of the cohort, with roughly 18% of those sequences being non-productive.

A distance of 9 bases separates the germline ends of V and J, which lose 8 bases and 5 bases respectively. CDR1 and CDR2 (MNHNY, SVGAGI) derive from the germline V gene (reference sequence). The CDR3 contains 12 residues, cysteine and phenylalanine counted. Only CDR3 DNA remains: 36 bases, in frame from the first base. On this clone itself: Its antigen is currently not known. Base quality data are lacking; no much larger clone is found one base away.

The cohort consisted of 666 healthy bone marrow donors. At the time of sampling, all cohort members were nominally healthy, though unrecorded immune exposures were likely present. The donor tested CMV seronegative, placing the donor among the 350 to 400 seronegative members of the cohort. Each donor provided a peripheral blood sample, and peripheral blood mononuclear cells were used for TCR beta sequencing. The Qiagen DNeasy Blood Extraction Kit was used to extract genomic DNA from the blood cell samples. The method behind the library was the immunoSEQ multiplex PCR assay. For the multiplex PCR, a mixture combining 60 forward primers for TCR Vbeta segments and 13 reverse primers for TCR Jbeta segments was used. The CDR3 region of rearranged TCR beta genes was amplified from genomic DNA with a multiplex PCR assay. Amplified TCR beta libraries were sequenced as 87-base-pair reads on the Illumina HiSeq System. Per the original workflow: Across the 700 or so repertoires, a later analysis counted around 80 million unique TCR beta chains, 9 million to 14 million of which were shared by at least two donors. To remove PCR and sequencing errors, raw reads were error-corrected and collapsed into unique sequences using a nearest-neighbor algorithm that merged closely related sequences. V, D and J gene segments were assigned by aligning CDR3 sequences to IMGT reference sequences. For a sequence to be retained, a match of at least six nucleotides was required to both a V gene segment and a J gene segment. Rearrangements were classified as productive when the CDR3 lacked stop codons and remained in frame with V and J, and all other rearrangements were classified as non-productive. CDR3 was defined according to IMGT convention as the region running from the second conserved V-encoded cysteine to the conserved J-encoded phenylalanine. Sequences without an unambiguous match to a single V gene segment were excluded from the earlier analysis of over 500 of the donors. In an earlier analysis of some 590 of the donors, a V segment was called functional when productive rearrangements were above 56.7%, and segregating when the standard deviation between donors exceeded 5%. To diagnose cytomegalovirus status from the catalog of TCR beta chain sequences, a statistical classification framework was built. A later analysis assigned V and J genes by comparing TCR nucleotide sequences with IMGT/GENE-DB human TR gene sequences. In a later analysis, CDR3 sequences and most-parsimonious VDJ recombination scenarios were assigned using the TCRdist pipeline. In a later analysis, each TCR beta chain was defined by its CDR3 amino acid sequence together with its V-gene family, and reads without a unique V-gene family were excluded. In a later analysis, 500 to 700 highly shared, low-generation-probability nucleotide sequences were removed to address suspected cross-contamination and a sequencing artifact. For each public chain, a later analysis derived a clonal expansion index from normalized ranks of inferred template counts within each repertoire. In a later analysis, generation probabilities were computed with a VDJ recombination model fitted to out-of-frame rearrangements, and the resulting probabilities were checked against IGoR. In a later analysis, TCR-TCR, TCR-HLA and TCR-CMV co-occurrence was scored with hypergeometric tests, and a repertoire-size bias correction was applied to TCR pairs. To estimate false discovery rates, a later analysis permuted the HLA or CMV assignments 20 times. In a later analysis, co-occurring TCRs were grouped using DBSCAN, and TCRdist sequence similarity was added for clustering within HLA-allele-positive subsets. Co-occurrence clustering excluded repertoires with fewer than 30,000 or more than 120,000 public chains, plus five with anomalous nucleotide sharing. TCRdb stores this immuneACCESS table with in-frame sequences only. Part of the clones is absent; in the studies checked, under half of the shortfall reflects unresolved V genes, and no reason is known for the rest. V, J and clone size reflect that table, while D and trimming were determined from the DNA. Present in this sample are about 67,000 clones, 65% to 70% of which were seen just once. Of the sample, approximately 2.1% falls within the top ten clones.

Study-wide conclusions, independent of this receptor: In a later analysis, most CMV-associated TCR beta chains were found to appear HLA-restricted, with HLA associations seemingly driven largely by CMV exposure. A few of the identified cytomegalovirus-associated TCR beta chains were confirmed in vitro to be specific for cytomegalovirus antigens. The study gave a list of around 170 TCR beta chains associated with cytomegalovirus. An association between a missense DCLRE1C variant and V-gene and J-gene trimming of TCR beta chains was found in a later genetic analysis and replicated in an independent cohort. In a later analysis, around 17,000 TCR beta sequences were associated with specific HLA alleles at a false discovery rate of 0.05. Roughly uniform sequencing depth across donors was assumed in presence/absence analyses, although this assumption may not hold. The sequencing pipeline was judged likely to have produced a cluster of highly shared sequence variants as a technical artifact. A later analysis found that HLA-associated TCR beta chains were more clonally expanded and had lower generation probabilities than equally common non-associated chains. The cohort was sequenced for TCR beta chains only, and without alpha or paired-chain data the features that could be detected were limited. A later analysis found that TCR association rates varied across HLA loci, with DRB1 alleles showing the most associated TCRs and HLA-C alleles the fewest. Approximately 18 rarely observed V segments, including chromosome 9 orphons, were excluded from the earlier analysis of just under 600 of the donors because counts were too low. Because HLA typing was unavailable for some donors at each locus, only the typed subset was used in association tests. The classifier was reported to diagnose cytomegalovirus status with high specificity and sensitivity in both the original cohort and the validation cohort. In a later analysis, several top co-occurrence clusters were reported to appear linked to parvovirus B19, influenza, CMV and Epstein-Barr virus. Compared with the roughly 600-donor mean, donors in an Asian-associated ancestry cluster had fewer N-insertions in productive TCRs, according to a later genetic analysis. The authors suggested that the approach could potentially be extended to other disease states and immunological phenotypes. When HLA alleles, especially DR and DQ, strongly co-occurred, attributing TCR associations to individual alleles was difficult. Most TCR sequences were observed very rarely across donors, whereas some public TCRs were present in many individuals. For the cohort, immune exposure information was limited to CMV serostatus. Some IMGT-functional V segments, including TRBV6-2 and TRBV6-3, could not be told apart with the 87-base-pair reads, so those segments were excluded. A further reported finding was that TCR beta sequences accurately predicted the HLA-A and HLA-B alleles for most subjects in the first cohort. Correlated functional status among segregating V segments might be attributable to linkage disequilibrium, but an unknown experimental factor could not be ruled out. In an earlier analysis of about 600 of the donors, most TCR beta V segments appeared in productive rearrangements about 87% or about 30% of the time, broadly matching IMGT annotations.

This receptor was identified in a woman between 25 and 40 years old in good health and CMV-seronegative. Recombination joined TRBV6-6 with TRBJ1-4; TRBD1 is perhaps the D gene, given 6 matching bases. Specimen: PBMCs. The CDR3 sequence is CASRDTNEKLFF. The nucleotides read TGTGCCAGCCGGGACACAAATGAAAAACTGTTTTTT.